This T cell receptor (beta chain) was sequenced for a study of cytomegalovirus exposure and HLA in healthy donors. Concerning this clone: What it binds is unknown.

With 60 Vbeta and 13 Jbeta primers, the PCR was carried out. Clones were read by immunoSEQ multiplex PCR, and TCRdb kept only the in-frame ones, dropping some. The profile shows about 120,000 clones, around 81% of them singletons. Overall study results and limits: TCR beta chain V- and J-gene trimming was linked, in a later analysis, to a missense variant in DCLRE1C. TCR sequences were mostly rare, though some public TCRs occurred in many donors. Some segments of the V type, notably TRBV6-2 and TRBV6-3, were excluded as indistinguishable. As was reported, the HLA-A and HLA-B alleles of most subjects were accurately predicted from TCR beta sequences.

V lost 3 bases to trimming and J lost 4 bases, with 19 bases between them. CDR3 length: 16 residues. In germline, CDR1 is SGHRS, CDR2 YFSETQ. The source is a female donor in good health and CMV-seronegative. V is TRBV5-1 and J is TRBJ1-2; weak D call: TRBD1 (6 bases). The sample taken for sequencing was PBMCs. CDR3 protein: CASSSRDTGSGYGYTF. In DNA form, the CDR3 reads TGCGCCAGCAGCTCCCGAGACACAGGGTCAGGCTATGGCTACACCTTC.